The entry that follows covers one T cell receptor beta chain sequence. Its antigen is as yet unknown. The data were taken from a study of cytomegalovirus exposure and HLA in healthy donors. Study details: Within the Caucasian-associated ancestry cluster were about 81% of the 398 genotyped donors.

It was with 60 Vbeta and 13 Jbeta primers that the PCR ran. Assay used: immunoSEQ multiplex PCR; TCRdb lists only in-frame clones, some missing. This sample contains approximately 190,000 clones. The study, taken as a whole, reports: The authors later found most CMV-associated TCR beta chains appeared HLA-restricted. Some segments of the V type, notably TRBV6-2 and TRBV6-3, were excluded as indistinguishable. Productive rates of about 87% or about 30% were seen for most TCR beta V segments in an earlier analysis.

The CDR3 covers 14 residues. V was trimmed by 3 bases and J by 8 bases, leaving 16 bases between them. Per germline, CDR1 SGHTA and CDR2 FQGNSA. The chain joins TRBV7-2 to TRBJ1-2; D remains unclear. Material: PBMCs. This receptor was identified in a boy younger than 18 in good health and CMV-seronegative. The CDR3 nucleotides are TGTGCCAGCAGCTTGACTGGAACCTTCCAAGGCTACACCTTC. It yields the protein CASSLTGTFQGYTF.